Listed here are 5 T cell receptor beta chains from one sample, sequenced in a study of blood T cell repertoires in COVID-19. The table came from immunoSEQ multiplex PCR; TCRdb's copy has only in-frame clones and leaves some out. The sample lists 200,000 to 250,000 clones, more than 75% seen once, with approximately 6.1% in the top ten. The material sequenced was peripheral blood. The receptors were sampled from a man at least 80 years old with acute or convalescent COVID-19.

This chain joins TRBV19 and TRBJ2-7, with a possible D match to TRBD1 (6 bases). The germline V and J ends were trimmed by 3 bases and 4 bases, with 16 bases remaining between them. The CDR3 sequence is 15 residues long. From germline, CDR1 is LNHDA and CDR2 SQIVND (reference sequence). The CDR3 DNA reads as TGTGCCAGTAGTATCTACAGGGCCCCCCCATACGAGCAGTACGTC. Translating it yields CASSIYRAPPYEQYV.

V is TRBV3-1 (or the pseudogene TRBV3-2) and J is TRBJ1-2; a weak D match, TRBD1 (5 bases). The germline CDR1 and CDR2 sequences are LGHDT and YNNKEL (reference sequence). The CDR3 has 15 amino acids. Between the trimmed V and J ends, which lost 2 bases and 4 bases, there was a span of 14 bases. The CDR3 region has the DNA TGTGCCAGCAGCCAACTCGGAGGGGCGGGCTATGGCTACACCTTC. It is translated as CASSQLGGAGYGYTF.

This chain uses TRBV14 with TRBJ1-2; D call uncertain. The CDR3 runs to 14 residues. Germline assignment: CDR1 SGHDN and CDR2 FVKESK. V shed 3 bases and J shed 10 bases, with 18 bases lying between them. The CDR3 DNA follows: TGTGCCAGCAGCCAGTCTTGGACGGAGGTACCCTACACCTTC. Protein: CASSQSWTEVPYTF. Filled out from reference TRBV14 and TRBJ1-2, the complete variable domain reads EAGVTQFPSHSVIEKGQTVTLRCDPISGHDNLYWYRRVMGKEIKFLLHFVKESKQDESGMPNNRFLAERTGGTYSTLKVQPAELEDSGVYFCASSQSWTEVPYTFGSGTRLTVV.

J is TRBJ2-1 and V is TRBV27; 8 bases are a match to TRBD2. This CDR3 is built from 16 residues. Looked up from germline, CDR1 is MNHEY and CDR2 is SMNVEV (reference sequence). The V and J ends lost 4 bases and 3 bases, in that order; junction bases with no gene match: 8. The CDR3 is CASSSISGTIYNEQFF. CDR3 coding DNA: TGTGCCAGCAGTTCAATTAGCGGGACAATCTACAATGAGCAGTTCTTC.

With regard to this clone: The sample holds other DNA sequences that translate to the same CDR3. The CDR3 reads CAWSADSNQPQHF. The CDR3, as DNA: TGTGCCTGGAGTGCTGACAGTAATCAGCCCCAGCATTTT. The chain combines TRBV30 with TRBJ1-5; perhaps TRBD1 as D (5 bases). Germline-derived CDR1 and CDR2 are GTSNPN and SVGIG (reference sequence). The CDR3 has 13 residues. V was cut by 1 base and J by 4 bases, with 8 bases left in between.